This is a list of T cell receptor beta chains from one sample in a study of blood T cell repertoires in COVID-19. Libraries were prepared by immunoSEQ multiplex PCR; TCRdb keeps only in-frame clonotypes and omits some of them. The sample has approximately 150,000 clones; 80% to 90% are singletons. The specimen sequenced was peripheral blood. The receptors come from a man aged 45-65 years with active or convalescent COVID-19. The CDR3 runs from the conserved cysteine through the conserved F or W. The order of the fields is V gene, D gene, CDR3 length, clone size, J gene, CDR3 protein, CDR3 DNA. The D gene is left open where the match is weak. Clone size, where shown, is once, few, many, or a class for clones that have expanded.

>TRBV27|.|13|.|TRBJ1-1
CASSEDRWAEAFF
TGTGCCAGCAGTGAAGACAGGTGGGCTGAAGCTTTCTTT
>TRBV5-1|TRBD1|14|.|TRBJ1-6
CASSRGDRDSPLHF
TGCGCCAGCAGCCGGGGGGACAGGGATTCACCCCTCCACTTT
>TRBV29-1|.|14|.|TRBJ2-1
CSVVLQGRPNEQFF
TGCAGCGTTGTTTTGCAGGGGAGACCCAATGAGCAGTTCTTC
>TRBV10-3|TRBD1|13|.|TRBJ2-2
CAITGQGTGELFF
TGTGCCATCACCGGACAGGGGACCGGGGAGCTGTTTTTT
>TRBV30|.|13|once|TRBJ2-1
CALHSGNANEQFF
TGTGCCTTGCATTCCGGGAACGCCAATGAGCAGTTCTTC
>TRBV6-5|.|12|.|TRBJ1-6
CASARASSPLHF
TGTGCCAGCGCGAGGGCTTCTTCACCCCTCCACTTT
>TRBV6-2/TRBV6-3|.|13|.|TRBJ1-2
CASSRGQIYGYTF
TGTGCCAGCAGCCGAGGACAGATCTATGGCTACACCTTC
>TRBV19|.|14|.|TRBJ1-1
CASRRPSGATEAFF
TGTGCCAGTAGACGACCGTCAGGGGCCACTGAAGCTTTCTTT
>TRBV3-1/TRBV3-2|.|15|.|TRBJ2-5
CASSQDHRSQDTQYF
TGTGCCAGCAGCCAAGATCACAGGAGCCAAGATACCCAGTACTTC
>TRBV18|.|13|once|TRBJ1-2
CASSPQTVYGYTF
TGTGCCAGCTCACCACAGACTGTCTATGGCTACACCTTC
>TRBV5-6|.|16|.|TRBJ1-4
CASSLFSFATNEKLFF
TGTGCCAGCAGCTTGTTCAGTTTTGCAACTAATGAAAAACTGTTTTTT
>TRBV24-1|TRBD2|14|.|TRBJ2-1
CATAGLAGYNEQFF
TGTGCCACCGCGGGACTAGCGGGTTACAATGAGCAGTTCTTC
>TRBV28|TRBD1|15|.|TRBJ2-7
CASSSPGQGHYEQYF
TGTGCCAGCAGTTCCCCGGGACAGGGCCACTACGAGCAGTACTTC
>TRBV18|.|12|.|TRBJ2-7
CASSASSYEQYF
TGTGCCAGCTCAGCGAGCTCCTACGAGCAGTACTTC
>TRBV19|.|14|.|TRBJ1-2
CASSSQPGVGGYTF
TGTGCCAGTAGTTCCCAACCAGGGGTTGGGGGCTACACCTTC
>TRBV25-1|.|13|few|TRBJ2-2
CASSELATGELFF
TGTGCCAGCAGTGAATTGGCTACCGGGGAGCTGTTTTTT
>TRBV10-3|TRBD1|14|.|TRBJ1-4
CASRPGQGIEKLFF
TGTGCCAGCCGACCGGGACAGGGCATTGAAAAACTGTTTTTT
>TRBV7-2|TRBD1|14|.|TRBJ1-2
CASSLGTGGGGYTF
TGTGCCAGCAGCTTAGGGACAGGGGGCGGTGGCTACACCTTC
>TRBV14|.|14|.|TRBJ1-2
CASSPRTEVYGYTF
TGTGCCAGCAGCCCGCGGACAGAAGTATATGGCTACACCTTC
>TRBV19|TRBD1|15|few|TRBJ2-1
CASSIEQGAYNEQFF
TGTGCCAGTAGTATCGAACAGGGGGCCTACAATGAGCAGTTCTTC
>TRBV6-5|.|15|.|TRBJ2-5
CASSYSSAGRETQYF
TGTGCCAGCAGTTACTCCTCAGCAGGGAGGGAGACCCAGTACTTC
>TRBV24-1|TRBD1|16|once|TRBJ2-3
CATSARDRGYSDTQYF
TGTGCCACCAGTGCCCGGGACAGGGGTTACTCAGATACGCAGTATTTT
>TRBV19|.|14|.|TRBJ2-3
CASSIDRGRDTQYF
TGTGCCAGTAGTATAGATCGCGGCAGAGATACGCAGTATTTT
>TRBV12-3/TRBV12-4|TRBD2|12|.|TRBJ2-3
CASSPPGLAIQF
TGTGCCAGCAGTCCCCCGGGACTAGCGATCCAGTTT
>TRBV5-1|.|16|once|TRBJ1-4
CASSPITDPTNEKLFF
TGCGCCAGCAGCCCGATCACAGATCCAACTAATGAAAAACTGTTTTTT
>TRBV28|.|14|.|TRBJ2-4
CASSFPRELNIQYF
TGTGCCAGCAGTTTCCCCCGAGAGTTGAACATTCAGTACTTC
>TRBV6-6|TRBD1|14|.|TRBJ2-5
CASSYSRQGETQYF
TGTGCCAGCAGTTACTCGAGACAGGGAGAGACCCAGTACTTC
>TRBV3-1/TRBV3-2|TRBD1|12|few|TRBJ1-1
CASSQRDRASFF
TGTGCCAGCAGCCAAAGGGACAGGGCCTCTTTTTTT
>TRBV5-1|.|15|.|TRBJ2-3
CASSLYGRDTDTQYF
TGCGCCAGCAGCCTCTACGGGCGGGACACAGATACGCAGTATTTT
>TRBV30|.|14|once|TRBJ1-2
CAWSAGRMVGGYTF
TGTGCCTGGAGCGCCGGGAGAATGGTCGGGGGCTACACCTTC
>TRBV5-6|TRBD1|16|.|TRBJ1-5
CASSDSARGYNQPQHF
TGTGCCAGCAGCGACTCAGCCAGGGGGTACAATCAGCCCCAGCATTTT
>TRBV5-1|.|14|.|TRBJ1-1
CASSPLFSNTEAFF
TGCGCCAGCAGCCCCCTTTTTTCGAACACTGAAGCTTTCTTT
>TRBV7-2|TRBD2|16|.|TRBJ2-5
CASILSFGGGQETQYF
TGTGCCAGCATCCTGTCTTTTGGGGGGGGTCAAGAGACCCAGTACTTC
>TRBV29-1|.|16|.|TRBJ2-1
CSVDRASGRGYNEQFF
TGCAGCGTTGATCGGGCTTCCGGCCGAGGGTACAATGAGCAGTTCTTC
>TRBV30|TRBD1|13|.|TRBJ2-7
CAWSLDRGHEQYF
TGTGCCTGGAGTCTGGACAGGGGCCACGAGCAGTACTTC
>TRBV3-1/TRBV3-2|TRBD2|14|.|TRBJ2-7
CASSSSSGDYEQYF
TGTGCCAGCAGCTCCTCTAGCGGCGACTACGAGCAGTACTTC
>TRBV12-5|.|12|.|TRBJ1-4
CASGIFREKLFF
TGTGCTAGTGGAATCTTCCGGGAAAAACTGTTTTTT
>TRBV4-1|.|13|.|TRBJ1-1
CASSQTQNTEAFF
TGCGCCAGCAGCCAGACACAGAACACTGAAGCTTTCTTT